The rows below give T cell receptor beta chains drawn from one sample of a study of CD8 T cells in ankylosing spondylitis. TCRdb processed the 5' RACE reads anew with MiXCR; each CDR3 protein has one entry. Among under 150,000 distinct CDR3 sequences listed, roughly 10% were seen once. Source material: blood, either unsorted or a sorted T cell fraction (not recorded which). The receptors come from a female donor with ankylosing spondylitis or in good health (not recorded which). CDR3s include the opening cysteine and the closing phenylalanine or tryptophan. The order of the fields is J gene, clone size, D gene, V gene, CDR3 protein, CDR3 DNA. A D gene is named only where the DNA matches it firmly. Only some rows state a clone size, as once, few, many or a class for expanded clones.

TRBJ1-1,many,-,TRBV5-1,CASSLGWGERSPFF,TGCGCCAGCAGCTTGGGTTGGGGGGAACGGAGCCCCTTCTTT
TRBJ2-3,many,-,TRBV5-1,CASSLAAATDTQYF,TGCGCCAGCAGCTTGGCGGCAGCCACAGATACGCAGTATTTT
TRBJ2-7,many,-,TRBV29-1,CSVEEYEQYF,TGCAGCGTCGAGGAGTACGAGCAGTACTTC
TRBJ1-1,many,-,TRBV12-3/TRBV12-4,CASSSFSGLSEAFF,TGTGCCAGCAGTTCCTTCTCGGGTTTATCTGAAGCTTTCTTT
TRBJ1-2,many,-,TRBV12-3/TRBV12-4,CASSLDSTSGHYTF,TGTGCCAGCAGTTTGGACAGCACTTCGGGACACTACACCTTC
TRBJ1-2,few,-,TRBV9,CASSVVGGQENGYTF,TGTGCCAGCAGCGTAGTCGGGGGCCAGGAGAATGGCTACACCTTC
TRBJ2-7,many,-,TRBV20-1,CSASIRAAEQYF,TGCAGTGCTAGTATCAGGGCCGCCGAGCAGTACTTC
TRBJ2-7,many,TRBD1,TRBV5-1,CASSLSTGGYEQYF,TGCGCCAGCAGCTTGTCCACAGGGGGCTACGAGCAGTACTTC
TRBJ2-2,many,-,TRBV20-1,CSARSKGSNTGELFF,TGCAGTGCTAGATCCAAGGGATCGAACACCGGGGAGCTGTTTTTT
TRBJ1-4,-,TRBD1,TRBV29-1,CSVDYPGQTNEKLFF,TGCAGCGTTGATTACCCGGGACAGACTAATGAAAAACTGTTTTTT
TRBJ1-1,many,-,TRBV5-1,CASSFFERGNTEAFF,TGCGCCAGCAGCTTCTTCGAACGAGGGAACACTGAAGCTTTCTTT
TRBJ2-2,many,-,TRBV12-3/TRBV12-4,CASSFLGNTGELFF,TGTGCCAGCAGTTTCTTAGGGAACACCGGGGAGCTGTTTTTT
TRBJ2-3,few,-,TRBV6-2/TRBV6-3,CASSSPLLNTQYF,TGTGCCAGCAGTTCCCCACTACTAAATACGCAGTATTTT
TRBJ1-1,few,-,TRBV5-1,CASSFGGSMNTEAFF,TGCGCCAGCAGCTTCGGAGGCAGTATGAACACTGAAGCTTTCTTT
TRBJ1-5,-,-,TRBV4-1,CASSQDWVSNQPQHF,TGCGCCAGCAGCCAAGATTGGGTAAGCAATCAGCCCCAGCATTTT
TRBJ2-1,many,-,TRBV6-5,CASSYVGAGKGNEQFF,TGTGCCAGCAGTTATGTTGGTGCGGGAAAAGGCAATGAGCAGTTCTTC
TRBJ1-2,few,-,TRBV6-5,CASSSQNYGYTF,TGTGCCAGCAGTTCCCAAAACTATGGCTACACCTTC
TRBJ2-7,-,-,TRBV6-5,CASSYRAGRSYEQYF,TGTGCCAGCAGTTACCGGGCAGGGCGGTCCTACGAGCAGTACTTC
TRBJ2-1,many,TRBD2,TRBV20-1,CSAREPGLAGGPNEQFF,TGCAGTGCTAGAGAGCCGGGACTAGCGGGAGGGCCGAATGAGCAGTTCTTC
TRBJ1-5,-,-,TRBV12-3/TRBV12-4,CASGYTSNQPQHF,TGTGCCAGCGGCTACACCAGCAATCAGCCCCAGCATTTT
TRBJ2-7,many,TRBD1,TRBV29-1,CSAGDRGTAYEQYF,TGCAGCGCCGGTGACAGGGGGACAGCCTACGAGCAGTACTTC